This record looks at one T cell receptor (beta chain) sequence and its context. This clonotype is identified as medium-sized (0.01 to 0.1%). Which antigen it targets is not known. No base-level quality is on record; no much larger clone is a single base apart. Sequencing instrument: Illumina MiSeq. The public reads were reprocessed in TCRdb via fastp at Q25 and MiXCR, keeping in-frame beta chains. Each entry merges the rows of one CDR3 protein and shows their most common DNA and genes. The sample table records some 7,000 distinct CDR3 sequences; approximately 16% of these occur just once. The ten largest clones add up to around 7.6% of the sample. These data are taken from a study of liver allograft versus peripheral blood T cells (dated by TCRdb to the early 2020s). Context from the whole study: The study compared the T cell receptor repertoires present in transplanted livers with the repertoires present in the peripheral blood of liver transplant recipients. What the study reported, not specific to this receptor: The T cell receptor repertoires within liver allografts were reported to be different from the T cell receptor repertoires detected in peripheral blood.

For CDR1 and CDR2, the germline V gene (reference sequence) lists MNHNY and SVGAGI. The CDR3 spans 13 residues, from the cysteine through the phenylalanine. The CDR3 DNA has 39 bases and is translated from base 1. V was cut back by 6 bases and J by 4 bases, leaving a gap of 12 bases between them. The clonotype comes from a human patient who had a liver transplant. Donor T cells from the graft may be present among the T cells after a transplant. The chain couples TRBV6-6 to TRBJ1-2, and perhaps TRBD1 as D gene, on 6 matching bases. The CDR3 protein sequence reads: CASSQQGSYGYTF. The nucleotide sequence is TGTGCCAGCAGCCAACAGGGATCCTATGGCTACACCTTC.